This T cell receptor beta chain was retrieved from a study of T cell changes during pregnancy in multiple sclerosis. V shed 3 bases and J 1 base; nucleotides not matched to a gene: 9. Germline CDR1 MDHEN, CDR2 SYDVKM. The CDR3 covers 17 residues. Clones were sequenced by immunoSEQ multiplex PCR, and TCRdb holds only the in-frame ones, with some missing. The table shows around 70,000 clones, with more than 80% occurring only once. The specimen comprised peripheral blood, sampled in the second trimester of pregnancy. This receptor was identified in a female donor in good health, enrolled as a control in a pregnancy study. The chain joins TRBV28 to TRBJ2-3; 8 bases line up with TRBD1. DNA for the CDR3: TGTGCCAGCAGTTTGATCACGGGGACAGGTGGCACAGATACGCAGTATTTT. It translates to CASSLITGTGGTDTQYF.